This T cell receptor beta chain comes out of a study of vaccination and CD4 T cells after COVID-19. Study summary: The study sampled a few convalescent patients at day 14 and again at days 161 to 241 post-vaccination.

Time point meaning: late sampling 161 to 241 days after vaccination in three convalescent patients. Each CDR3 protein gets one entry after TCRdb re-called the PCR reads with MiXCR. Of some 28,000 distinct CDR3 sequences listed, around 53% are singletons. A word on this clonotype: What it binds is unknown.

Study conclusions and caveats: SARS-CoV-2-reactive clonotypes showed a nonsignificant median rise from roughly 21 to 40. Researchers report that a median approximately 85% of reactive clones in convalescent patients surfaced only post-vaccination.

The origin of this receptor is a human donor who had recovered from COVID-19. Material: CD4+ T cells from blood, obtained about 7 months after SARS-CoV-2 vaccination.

CDR3 protein: CASSLDARQVGSYEQYF. The CDR3 nucleotides are TGCGCCAGCAGCTTGGACGCGCGACAGGTCGGCTCCTACGAGCAGTACTTC. This rearrangement joins TRBV5-1 to TRBJ2-7; TRBD1 might be the D (6 bases). The CDR3 runs 17 residues. The V end lost 0 bases, the J end lost 0 bases, and 16 bases lay between the germline ends. Germline loops: CDR1 SGHRS, CDR2 YFSETQ.